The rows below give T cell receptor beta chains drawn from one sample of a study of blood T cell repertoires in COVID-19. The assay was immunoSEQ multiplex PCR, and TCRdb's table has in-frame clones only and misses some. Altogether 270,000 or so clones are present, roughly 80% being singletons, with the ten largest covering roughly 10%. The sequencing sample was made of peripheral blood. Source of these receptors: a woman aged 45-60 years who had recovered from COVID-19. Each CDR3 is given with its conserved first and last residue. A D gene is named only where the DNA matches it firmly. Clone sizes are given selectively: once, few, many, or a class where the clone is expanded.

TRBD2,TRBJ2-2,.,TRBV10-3,CAISADSGLAGIYTGELFF,TGTGCCATCAGTGCCGACTCAGGGCTAGCGGGAATATACACCGGGGAGCTGTTTTTT
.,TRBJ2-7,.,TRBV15,CATSRDAIRLVEQYF,TGTGCCACCAGCAGAGATGCTATCCGACTGGTCGAGCAGTACTTC
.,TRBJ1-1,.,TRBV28,CASSRGVTEAFF,TGTGCCAGTTCACGGGGGGTCACTGAAGCTTTCTTT
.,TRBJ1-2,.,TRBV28,CASGRATNYGYTF,TGTGCCAGCGGGAGGGCAACTAACTATGGCTACACCTTC
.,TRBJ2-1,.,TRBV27,CASSPPTRTIHNEQFF,TGTGCCAGCAGTCCACCGACTAGAACAATACACAATGAGCAGTTCTTC
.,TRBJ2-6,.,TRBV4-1,CASSQVEDLVPGANVLTF,TGCGCCAGCAGCCAAGTAGAGGATCTGGTCCCTGGGGCCAACGTCCTGACTTTC
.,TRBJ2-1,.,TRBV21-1,CASSKEGGLASFDEQFF,TGTGCCAGCAGCAAAGAAGGGGGACTAGCGTCATTCGATGAGCAGTTCTTC
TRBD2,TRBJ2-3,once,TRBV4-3,CASSQGGTSGIDTQYF,TGCGCCAGCAGCCAAGGCGGGACTAGCGGAATAGATACGCAGTATTTT
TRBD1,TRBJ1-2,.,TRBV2,CASLPGGRYGYTF,TGTGCCAGCCTTCCAGGGGGGAGGTATGGCTACACCTTC
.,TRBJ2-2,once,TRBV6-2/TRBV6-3,CASTPTGITNTGELFF,TGTGCCAGCACCCCCACAGGGATAACGAACACCGGGGAGCTGTTTTTT
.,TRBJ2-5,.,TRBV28,CASSLEQETQYF,TGTGCCAGCAGTCTAGAACAAGAGACCCAGTACTTC
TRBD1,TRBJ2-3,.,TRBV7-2,CASTKQGARTDTQYF,TGTGCCAGCACCAAACAGGGGGCGCGAACAGATACGCAGTATTTT
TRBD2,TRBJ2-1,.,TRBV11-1,CASSPGAGGGNEQFF,TGTGCCAGCAGCCCTGGAGCGGGAGGGGGCAATGAGCAGTTCTTC
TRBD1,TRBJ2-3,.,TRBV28,CASNDRAVYTDTQYF,TGTGCCAGCAACGACAGGGCGGTATACACAGATACGCAGTATTTT
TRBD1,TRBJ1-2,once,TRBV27,CASSSGQSQGYGYTF,TGTGCCAGCAGCTCGGGACAGTCCCAGGGCTATGGCTACACCTTC
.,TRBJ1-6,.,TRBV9,CASSVDQGTNSPLHF,TGTGCCAGCAGCGTAGATCAGGGAACTAATTCACCCCTCCACTTT
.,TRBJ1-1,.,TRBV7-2,CASSLAAVFMNTEAFF,TGTGCCAGCAGCTTAGCCGCAGTCTTCATGAACACTGAAGCTTTCTTT
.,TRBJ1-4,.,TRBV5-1,CASRELGATNEKLFF,TGCGCCAGCCGGGAGTTGGGTGCAACTAATGAAAAACTGTTTTTT
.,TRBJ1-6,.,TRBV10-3,CAIGVGADSPLHF,TGTGCCATCGGGGTTGGGGCAGATTCACCCCTCCACTTT
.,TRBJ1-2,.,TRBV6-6,CASSHTTLNYGYTF,TGTGCCAGCAGTCATACGACACTTAACTATGGCTACACCTTC
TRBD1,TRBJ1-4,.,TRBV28,CASRTTGGNEKLFF,TGTGCCAGCAGAACAACAGGGGGTAATGAAAAACTGTTTTTT
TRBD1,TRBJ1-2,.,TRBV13,CASSLRTGEGGYTF,TGTGCCAGCAGCCTTCGGACAGGGGAGGGTGGCTACACCTTC
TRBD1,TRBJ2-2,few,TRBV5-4,CASSRAQGASTGELFF,TGTGCCAGCAGCCGTGCACAGGGGGCGAGCACCGGGGAGCTGTTTTTT
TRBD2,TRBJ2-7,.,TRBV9,CASSGSSGSNSGEQYF,TGTGCCAGCAGTGGGTCTAGCGGGAGTAATTCGGGGGAGCAGTACTTC
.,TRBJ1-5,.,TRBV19,CASSRYQGTNQPQHF,TGTGCCAGTAGTAGATATCAGGGGACCAATCAGCCCCAGCATTTT
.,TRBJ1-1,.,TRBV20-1,CSASPRVVMNTEAFF,TGCAGTGCTAGTCCCAGGGTGGTAATGAACACTGAAGCTTTCTTT
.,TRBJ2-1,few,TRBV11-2,CASSLEEAVNWQFF,TGTGCCAGCAGCTTAGAAGAAGCTGTGAACTGGCAGTTCTTC
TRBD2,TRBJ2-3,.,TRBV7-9,CASSLVAGGTDTQYF,TGTGCCAGCAGCTTAGTAGCGGGGGGGACAGATACGCAGTATTTT
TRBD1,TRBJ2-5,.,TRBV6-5,CASSSQGLQETQYF,TGTGCCAGCAGTTCACAGGGGTTACAAGAGACCCAGTACTTC
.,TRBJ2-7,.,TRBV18,CASSPPIALVYEQYF,TGTGCCAGCTCACCACCGATCGCGCTAGTCTACGAGCAGTACTTC
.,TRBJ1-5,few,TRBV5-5,CASSLGTILGQPQHF,TGTGCCAGCAGCTTGGGTACCATACTAGGGCAGCCCCAGCATTTT
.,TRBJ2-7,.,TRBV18,CASSPLQGGSSYEQYF,TGTGCCAGCTCACCACTTCAGGGTGGTAGCTCCTACGAGCAGTACTTC
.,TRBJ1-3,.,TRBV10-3,CAISDSQGGNTIYF,TGTGCCATCAGTGATAGTCAGGGGGGAAACACCATATATTTT
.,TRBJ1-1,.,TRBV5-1,CASSLVGGDTEAFF,TGCGCCAGCAGCTTGGTTGGAGGGGACACTGAAGCTTTCTTT
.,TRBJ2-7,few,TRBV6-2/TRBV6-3,CASSHPQGAKEQYF,TGTGCCAGCAGCCACCCCCAAGGAGCAAAGGAGCAGTACTTC
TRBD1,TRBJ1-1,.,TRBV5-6,CASSSGQGRTEAFF,TGTGCCAGCAGCTCGGGACAGGGTCGTACTGAAGCTTTCTTT
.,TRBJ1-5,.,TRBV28,CASSLLPRNQPQHF,TGTGCCAGCAGTTTATTACCCAGGAATCAGCCCCAGCATTTT
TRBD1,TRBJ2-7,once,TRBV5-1,CASSLVATGVDEQYF,TGCGCCAGCAGCTTGGTAGCGACAGGGGTTGACGAGCAGTACTTC
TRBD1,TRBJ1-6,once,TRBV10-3,CAISVGTGDNSPLHF,TGTGCCATCAGTGTCGGGACAGGGGACAATTCACCCCTCCACTTT
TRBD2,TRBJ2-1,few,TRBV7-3,CASSPWTSGRNEQFF,TGTGCCAGCAGCCCTTGGACTAGCGGGAGAAATGAGCAGTTCTTC
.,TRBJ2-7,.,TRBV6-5,CASSQQGRGVYEQYF,TGTGCCAGCAGCCAACAGGGCCGAGGAGTCTACGAGCAGTACTTC
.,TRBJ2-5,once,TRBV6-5,CASSYSAGQETQYF,TGTGCCAGCAGTTACTCCGCAGGGCAAGAGACCCAGTACTTC
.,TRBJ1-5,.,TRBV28,CASSLGRNQPQHF,TGTGCCAGCAGTTTGGGCAGAAATCAGCCCCAGCATTTT
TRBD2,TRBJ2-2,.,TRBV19,CASMPGGTNTGELFF,TGTGCCAGTATGCCCGGGGGGACGAACACCGGGGAGCTGTTTTTT
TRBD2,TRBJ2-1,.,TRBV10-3,CAITGTSGGEKQFF,TGTGCCATCACTGGGACTAGCGGGGGGGAAAAGCAGTTCTTC
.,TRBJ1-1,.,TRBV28,CASSLSRGEAFF,TGTGCCAGCAGTTTATCCAGGGGTGAAGCTTTCTTT
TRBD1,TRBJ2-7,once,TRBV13,CASSGPGQVGYYEQYF,TGTGCCAGCAGCGGACCGGGACAGGTGGGCTACTACGAGCAGTACTTC
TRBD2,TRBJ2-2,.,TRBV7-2,CASSSTGLAGGDTGELFF,TGTGCCAGCAGCTCCACGGGACTAGCGGGAGGGGACACCGGGGAGCTGTTTTTT
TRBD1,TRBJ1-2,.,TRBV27,CASSLDRGNYGYTF,TGTGCCAGCAGTTTAGACAGGGGTAACTATGGCTACACCTTC
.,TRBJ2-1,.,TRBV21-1,CASSKSRKEGSGKGANEQFF,TGTGCCAGCAGCAAATCCCGGAAAGAGGGTAGCGGGAAGGGGGCCAATGAGCAGTTCTTC
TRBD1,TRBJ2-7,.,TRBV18,CASSPPGQSSYEQYF,TGTGCCAGCTCCCCTCCGGGACAGAGCTCCTACGAGCAGTACTTC
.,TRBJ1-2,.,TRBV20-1,CSGGGRSSYTF,TGCAGTGGAGGTGGCCGAAGTAGCTACACCTTC
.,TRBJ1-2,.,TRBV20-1,CSASVRTANYGYTF,TGCAGTGCTAGTGTCCGGACAGCAAACTATGGCTACACCTTC
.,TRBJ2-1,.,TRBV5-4,CASSLDAGSRVNEQFF,TGTGCCAGCAGCTTGGATGCGGGTTCCCGAGTGAATGAGCAGTTCTTC
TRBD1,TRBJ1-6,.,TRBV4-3,CASSQAVDRGNSPLHF,TGCGCCAGCAGCCAAGCGGTTGACAGGGGGAATTCACCCCTCCACTTT
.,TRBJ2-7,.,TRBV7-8,CASRTRGVYEQYF,TGTGCCAGCAGAACCCGCGGGGTCTACGAGCAGTACTTC
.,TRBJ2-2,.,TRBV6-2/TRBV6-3,CASSPQGAPTGELFF,TGTGCCAGCAGTCCCCAAGGGGCGCCCACCGGGGAGCTGTTTTTT
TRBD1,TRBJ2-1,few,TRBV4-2,CASSQGTGREQFF,TGTGCCAGCAGCCAAGGGACAGGGCGTGAGCAGTTCTTC
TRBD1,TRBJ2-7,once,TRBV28,CASSLPGTGGREQYF,TGTGCCAGCAGTTTACCCGGGACAGGGGGACGGGAGCAGTACTTC
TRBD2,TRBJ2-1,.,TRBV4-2,CASSQRTSGGYNEQFF,TGTGCCAGCAGCCAACGGACTAGCGGGGGATACAATGAGCAGTTCTTC